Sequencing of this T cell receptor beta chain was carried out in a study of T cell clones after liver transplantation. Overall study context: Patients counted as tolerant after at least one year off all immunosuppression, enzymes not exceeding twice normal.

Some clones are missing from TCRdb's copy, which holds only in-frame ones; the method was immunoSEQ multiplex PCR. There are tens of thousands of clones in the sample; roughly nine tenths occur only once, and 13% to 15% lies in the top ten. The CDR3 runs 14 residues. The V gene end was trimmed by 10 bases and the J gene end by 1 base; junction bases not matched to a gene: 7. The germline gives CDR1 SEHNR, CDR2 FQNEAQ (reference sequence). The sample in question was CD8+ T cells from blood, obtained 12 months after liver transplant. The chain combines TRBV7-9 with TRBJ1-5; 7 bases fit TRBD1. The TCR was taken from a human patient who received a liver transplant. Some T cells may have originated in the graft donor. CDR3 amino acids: CATGDSQSNQPQHF. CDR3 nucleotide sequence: TGTGCCACGGGGGACAGCCAAAGCAATCAGCCCCAGCATTTT.